The 28 T cell receptor beta chains below all came from one sample that was sequenced in a study. Each CDR3 protein gets one entry after TCRdb re-called the RT-PCR reads with MiXCR. The table lists 650,000 to 800,000 distinct CDR3 sequences, 14% of them singletons. The sequenced material came from memory CD4+ T cells from blood. These receptors were collected from a female donor in good health, serving as a healthy control.

Ten or more counts support this clonotype. The rearrangement joins TRBV12-3 or TRBV12-4 to TRBJ1-2, with a tentative D call TRBD1 (5 bases). This CDR3 contains 15 residues. The V end was cut by 5 bases, the J end by 0 bases, with 13 bases between. The CDR3 is CASSKQAYPNYGYTF. The DNA for the CDR3 is TGTGCCAGCAGTAAACAGGCTTACCCTAACTATGGCTACACCTTC.

This clonotype was detected a few times. The gene calls are TRBV12-3 or TRBV12-4 and TRBJ1-1; D may be TRBD1 (6 bases). This CDR3 has 15 residues. Trimming shortened V by 6 bases and J by 2 bases, and 16 bases separated the two germline ends. As DNA, the CDR3 is TGTGCCAGCAGCCTATCCTCAGGGGCCAACACTGAAGCTTTCTTT. Residues: CASSLSSGANTEAFF.

This clonotype was counted a few times. The CDR3 is CASRWTGDTEAFF. The CDR3 bases are TGTGCCAGCAGATGGACAGGGGACACTGAAGCTTTCTTT. The J gene is TRBJ1-1, the V gene TRBV6-5; 9 nucleotides align to TRBD1. V was pared by 6 bases and J by 3 bases, with 2 bases of the junction left unmatched. The CDR3 is made up of 13 amino acids. From germline, CDR1 is MNHEY and CDR2 SVGAGI.

In its sample, this clonotype was seen many times. This rearrangement joins TRBV24-1 to TRBJ2-1; 8 positions match TRBD1. V shed 4 bases and J 15 bases; nucleotides not matched to a gene: 7. Germline V gene sequence: CDR1 KGHDR, CDR2 SFDVKD. This CDR3 has 12 amino acids. CDR3 residues: CATSDPGQGLFF. CDR3 bases: TGTGCCACCAGTGACCCCGGACAGGGTCTGTTCTTC.

This chain connects TRBV7-9 to TRBJ1-5; D uncertain. The CDR3 contains 15 residues. V lost 5 bases, J lost 7 bases, and 18 bases lay in between. Germline V lookup: CDR1 SEHNR, CDR2 FQNEAQ (reference sequence). CDR3 sequence reads: CASSLPEAPVQPQHF. The CDR3 bases are TGTGCCAGCAGCCTTCCCGAGGCGCCCGTCCAGCCCCAGCATTTT.

At least ten counts were recorded for this clonotype. The gene calls are TRBV4-3 and TRBJ2-3; TRBD2 might be the D (5 bases). The germline V and J ends were trimmed by 4 bases and 4 bases, with 12 bases remaining between them. CDR3 size: 14 residues. The germline V gene encodes CDR1 LGHNA and CDR2 YSLEER. CDR3 residues: CASSPGGRADTQYF. The CDR3 nucleotides are TGCGCCAGCAGCCCCGGCGGGCGGGCAGATACGCAGTATTTT.

The table lists this clonotype with many counts. The chain employs TRBV10-3 and TRBJ2-7, with D maybe TRBD1 (6 bases). The V and J ends lost 0 bases and 2 bases respectively, with 11 bases between them. The CDR3 runs to 15 residues. The V gene's germline CDR1 is ENHRY and CDR2 SYGVKD. The CDR3: CAISESLAGAYEQYF. The CDR3 DNA follows: TGTGCCATCAGTGAGTCGCTAGCAGGGGCCTACGAGCAGTACTTC.

The table lists this clonotype with a few counts. This chain uses TRBV2 with TRBJ1-2; no definite D call. V shed 4 bases and J shed 9 bases, with 15 bases lying between them. Germline assignment: CDR1 SNHLY and CDR2 FYNNEI. CDR3 size: 13 residues. The DNA of the CDR3 is TGTGCCAGCAGTGGGCCCTTCGTGAGTAGCTACACCTTC. Protein product: CASSGPFVSSYTF.

The V and J genes are TRBV12-3 or TRBV12-4 and TRBJ1-1; no reliable D call. The length of the CDR3 is 15 residues. Trimming stripped 2 bases from V and 1 base from J, with 11 bases between. The CDR3 sequence: CASSLRPGSNTEAFF. In DNA, the CDR3 is TGTGCCAGCAGTTTACGACCGGGGTCGAACACTGAAGCTTTCTTT.

This clonotype was picked up a small number of times. This rearrangement joins TRBV20-1 to TRBJ1-5; 9 bases line up with TRBD1. CDR3 length equals 14 residues. Looked up from germline, CDR1 is DFQATT and CDR2 is SNEGSKA (reference sequence). V dropped 4 bases and J dropped 6; count of bases not matched to a gene: 7. Written as DNA, the CDR3 is TGCAGTGCTACCAGGGGACAGGGTGGTCAGCCCCAGCATTTT. It is translated as CSATRGQGGQPQHF.

As for this clonotype: A read error may be the cause here, since a much bigger clone is one base away. Likely a read error: the CDR3 ends without its conserved phenylalanine or tryptophan. The V gene is TRBV20-1, the J gene TRBJ2-7; 12 bases map to TRBD2. J lost 1 base, V lost 0 bases, and 7 bases had no gene match. Germline CDR1 DFQATT, CDR2 SNEGSKA (reference sequence). This CDR3 comprises 17 residues. CDR3 residues: CSARDRGLAGKSYEQYL. The DNA of the CDR3 is TGCAGTGCTAGAGACCGGGGACTAGCGGGCAAATCCTACGAGCAGTACTTA.

This clonotype has more than one count but fewer than ten. The chain couples TRBV10-3 to TRBJ1-1, with D perhaps matching TRBD1 (5 bases). The V and J ends lost 7 bases and 4 bases respectively, with 16 bases between them. Looked up from germline, CDR1 is ENHRY and CDR2 is SYGVKD. This CDR3 region has 14 residues. The DNA for the CDR3 is TGTGCCATCAAGGTAGGGACCGGGGGCACTGAAGCTTTCTTT. It specifies CAIKVGTGGTEAFF.

This chain uses TRBV7-8 with TRBJ1-1; D is unresolved. The CDR3 extends over 13 amino acids. Per germline, CDR1 SGHVS and CDR2 FQNEAQ. V dropped 5 bases and J dropped 10 bases, with 17 bases sitting between them. The CDR3 is CASSPSRDGVAFF. The CDR3 DNA is TGTGCCAGCAGCCCAAGCCGGGATGGGGTAGCTTTCTTT.

This chain uses TRBV3-1 with TRBJ1-1; TRBD1 aligns across 9 bases. The V gene's germline CDR1 is LGHDT and CDR2 YNNKEL (reference sequence). J lost 4 bases, V lost 4 bases, and 13 bases had no gene match. CDR3 length equals 17 residues. The CDR3 region has the DNA TGTGCCAGCAGCCGCGGGAGACCTTTGACAGGGGGCACTGAAGCTTTCTTT. Amino acid sequence: CASSRGRPLTGGTEAFF.

At least ten counts were recorded for this clonotype. J is TRBJ2-1 and V is TRBV5-4; TRBD2 aligns across 10 bases. CDR3 length equals 14 residues. Germline-derived CDR1 and CDR2 are SGHNT and YYREEE (reference sequence). The V segment lost 4 bases and the J segment 10 bases; nucleotides outside the gene matches: 8. CDR3 bases: TGTGCCAGCAGCGGGACTAGCGCTAAATGGGAGCAGTTCTTC. Translated, it gives CASSGTSAKWEQFF.

This clonotype was seen a handful of times. The chain is built from TRBV2 and TRBJ2-1, with TRBD2 identical over 7 bases. J gave up 13 bases and V 1 base, and 7 bases lay outside the gene matches. CDR1 is SNHLY and CDR2 is FYNNEI in the germline V gene. This CDR3 is built from 13 residues. The CDR3 bases are TGTGCCAGCAGTGAAGTATGGGCGGGGGATCAGTTCTTC. Translated: CASSEVWAGDQFF.

This clonotype was counted at least ten times. This chain uses TRBV27 with TRBJ1-1; no firm D call. V lost 0 bases and J lost 1, with 12 bases in between. From germline, CDR1 is MNHEY and CDR2 SMNVEV (reference sequence). CDR3 length equals 16 residues. CDR3 DNA sequence: TGTGCCAGCAGTTTATCATGGGGAGTGCAGAACACTGAAGCTTTCTTT. It encodes CASSLSWGVQNTEAFF.

V and J are TRBV6-2 or TRBV6-3 and TRBJ1-1; D not certain. The CDR3 runs 15 residues. CDR1 is MNHEY, CDR2 SVGEGT, per germline. Trimming pared 6 bases from V and 6 bases from J, leaving 20 bases between. Here the CDR3 DNA reads TGTGCCAGCAGCCCCCCGGCGCTCCTAATGGCTGAAGCTTTCTTT. It specifies CASSPPALLMAEAFF.

This clonotype was observed many times. The genes are TRBV29-1 and TRBJ1-2; D unresolved. V was cut by 7 bases and J by 7 bases, with 13 bases left in between. This CDR3 region has 11 residues. Germline assignment: CDR1 SQVTM and CDR2 ANQGSEA. The CDR3 bases are TGCAGCGGGGGAAGGGCCGGTGGCTACACCTTC. This translates into CSGGRAGGYTF.

CDR3 region: CASSDFSGNIQYF. Here the CDR3 DNA reads TGTGCCAGCAGTGATTTTAGCGGAAACATTCAGTACTTC. The V and J genes are TRBV2 and TRBJ2-4; possible D gene TRBD2, 6 bases. The ends were cut back, 3 bases at V and 6 bases at J, with 9 bases in the middle. This CDR3 is 13 amino acids long. The germline V gene encodes CDR1 SNHLY and CDR2 FYNNEI.

The chain combines TRBV20-1 with TRBJ1-5; TRBD1 agrees at 7 bases. The CDR3 sequence is 14 residues long. The V and J ends lost 3 bases and 5 bases, in that order; junction bases with no gene match: 7. Germline V gives CDR1 DFQATT, CDR2 SNEGSKA (reference sequence). CDR3 bases: TGCAGTGCTAGTAACAGGCAGGGGGATCAGCCCCAGCATTTT. Its translation is CSASNRQGDQPQHF.

In its sample, this clonotype was seen a few times. The genes are TRBV20-1 and TRBJ2-3, with D uncertain. V was cut by 0 bases and J by 1 base, with 11 bases left in between. This CDR3 spans 15 amino acids. Germline CDR1 reads DFQATT; CDR2 reads SNEGSKA (reference sequence). CDR3 nucleotide sequence: TGCAGTGCTAGAGATCGGATTAGGGGCACAGATACGCAGTATTTT. Its translation: CSARDRIRGTDTQYF.

The chain joins TRBV6-2 or TRBV6-3 to TRBJ2-5; 11 nucleotides agree with TRBD2. Germline assignment: CDR1 MNHEY and CDR2 SVGEGT. V shed 0 bases and J 2 bases; nucleotides not matched to a gene: 11. The CDR3 totals 19 residues. DNA of the CDR3: TGTGCCAGCAGTTACTCGACGTTACTAGCGGGAGCCCCTCAAGAGACCCAGTACTTC. Translation: CASSYSTLLAGAPQETQYF.

This clonotype has ten or more counts. V is TRBV27 and J is TRBJ1-3; the match to TRBD1 covers 7 bases. After removal of 5 bases from V and 2 bases from J, the junction contained 6 bases not matched to a gene. CDR1 is MNHEY, CDR2 SMNVEV, per germline (reference sequence). CDR3 length equals 15 residues. CDR3 sequence (DNA): TGTGCCAGCAGTCCCCGACAGGGCCCTGGAAACACCATATATTTT. It translates to CASSPRQGPGNTIYF.

The chain employs TRBV4-2 and TRBJ2-2; 10 bases fit TRBD2. The CDR3 consists of 17 residues. Germline trimming cut 4 bases from V and 7 bases from J; bases unmatched to any gene: 12. Germline CDR1 is LGHNA and CDR2 is YNFKEQ. CDR3 in DNA: TGTGCCAGCAGCCCGGAGGGGCTAGCGGGAGTAGACGGGGAGCTGTTTTTT. This encodes CASSPEGLAGVDGELFF.

This clonotype showed up many times. The chain has TRBV12-3 or TRBV12-4 and TRBJ2-3; D gene unclear. Trimming cost V 0 bases and J 1 base, with 14 bases left between them. This CDR3 has 17 residues. CDR3 coding DNA: TGTGCCAGCAGTTTAGCGGCCGGATCCGAACGCACAGATACGCAGTATTTT. Amino acid sequence: CASSLAAGSERTDTQYF.

V and J are TRBV4-2 and TRBJ1-4; D ambiguous. The CDR3 length is 14 residues. The germline V and J ends were trimmed by 4 bases and 8 bases, with 14 bases remaining between them. CDR1 and CDR2 from the germline V gene are LGHNA and YNFKEQ. For the CDR3, the DNA is TGTGCCAGCAGCCCCCGGACGGAGACGGAAAAACTGTTTTTT. This codes for CASSPRTETEKLFF.

This clonotype was seen only a few times. The chain recombines TRBV7-2 with TRBJ1-1; D gene uncertain. The CDR3 sequence is 14 residues long. In germline, CDR1 is SGHTA, CDR2 FQGNSA. The ends were cut back, 11 bases at V and 4 bases at J, with 20 bases in the middle. In DNA, the CDR3 is TGTGCCGGAACAAAGGTGGCCCCGGGCACTGAAGCTTTCTTT. Protein sequence: CAGTKVAPGTEAFF.